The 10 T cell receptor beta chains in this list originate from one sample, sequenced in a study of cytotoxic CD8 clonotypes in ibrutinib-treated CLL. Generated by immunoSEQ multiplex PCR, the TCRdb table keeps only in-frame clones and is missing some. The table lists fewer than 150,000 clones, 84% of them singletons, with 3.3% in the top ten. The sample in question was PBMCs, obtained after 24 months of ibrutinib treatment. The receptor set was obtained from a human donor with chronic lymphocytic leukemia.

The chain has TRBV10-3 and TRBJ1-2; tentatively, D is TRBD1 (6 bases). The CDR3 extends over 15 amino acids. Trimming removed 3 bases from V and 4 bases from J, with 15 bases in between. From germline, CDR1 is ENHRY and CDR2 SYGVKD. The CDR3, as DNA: TGTGCCATCAGTGAAGGGGCAGGGGCTGGCTATGGCTACACCTTC. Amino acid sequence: CAISEGAGAGYGYTF.

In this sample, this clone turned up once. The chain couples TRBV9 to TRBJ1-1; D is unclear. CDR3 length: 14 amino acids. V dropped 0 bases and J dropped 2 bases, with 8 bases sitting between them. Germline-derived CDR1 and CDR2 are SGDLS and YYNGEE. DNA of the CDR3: TGTGCCAGCAGCGTAGTAGTGGCCAACACTGAAGCTTTCTTT. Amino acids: CASSVVVANTEAFF.

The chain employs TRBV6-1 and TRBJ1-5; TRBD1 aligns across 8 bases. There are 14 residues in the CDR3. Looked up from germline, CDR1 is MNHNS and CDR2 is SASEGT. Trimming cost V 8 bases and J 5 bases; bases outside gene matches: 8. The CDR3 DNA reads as TGTGCCAGCGGGGTCAGACAGGGGCATCAGCCCCAGCATTTT. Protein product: CASGVRQGHQPQHF.

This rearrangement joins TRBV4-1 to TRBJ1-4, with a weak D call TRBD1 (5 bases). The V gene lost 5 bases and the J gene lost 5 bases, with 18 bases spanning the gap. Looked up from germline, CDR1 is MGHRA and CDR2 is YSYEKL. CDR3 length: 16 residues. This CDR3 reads CASSNRGRGLNEKLFF. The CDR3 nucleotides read TGCGCCAGCAGCAACCGAGGGCGGGGCTTAAATGAAAAACTGTTTTTT.

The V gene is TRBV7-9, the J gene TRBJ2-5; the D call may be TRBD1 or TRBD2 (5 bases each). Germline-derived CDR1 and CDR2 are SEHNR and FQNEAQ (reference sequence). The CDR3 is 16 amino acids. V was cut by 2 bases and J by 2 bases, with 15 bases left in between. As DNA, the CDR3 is TGTGCCAGCAGCTTATGGGGGAATGCTGGACAAGAGACCCAGTACTTC. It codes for CASSLWGNAGQETQYF.

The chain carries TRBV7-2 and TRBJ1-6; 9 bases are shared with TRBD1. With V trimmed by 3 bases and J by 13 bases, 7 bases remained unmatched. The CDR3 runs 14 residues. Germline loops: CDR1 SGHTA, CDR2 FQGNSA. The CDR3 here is CASSLGQGVGPLHF. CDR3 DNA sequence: TGTGCCAGCAGCTTGGGACAGGGAGTTGGTCCCCTCCACTTT.

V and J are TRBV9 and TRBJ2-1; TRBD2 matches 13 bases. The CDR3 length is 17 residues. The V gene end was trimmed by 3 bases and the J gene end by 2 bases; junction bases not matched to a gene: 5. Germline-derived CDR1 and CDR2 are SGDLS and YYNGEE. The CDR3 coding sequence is TGTGCCAGCAGCGCCCCGACTAGCGGGGGGCCCTACAATGAGCAGTTCTTC. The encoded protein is CASSAPTSGGPYNEQFF.

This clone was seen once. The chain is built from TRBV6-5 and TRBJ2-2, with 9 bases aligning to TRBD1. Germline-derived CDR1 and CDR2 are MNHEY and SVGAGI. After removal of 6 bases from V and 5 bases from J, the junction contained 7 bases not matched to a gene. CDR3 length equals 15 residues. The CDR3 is CASRPGTGRTGELFF. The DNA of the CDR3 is TGTGCCAGCAGACCCGGGACAGGGCGGACCGGGGAGCTGTTTTTT.

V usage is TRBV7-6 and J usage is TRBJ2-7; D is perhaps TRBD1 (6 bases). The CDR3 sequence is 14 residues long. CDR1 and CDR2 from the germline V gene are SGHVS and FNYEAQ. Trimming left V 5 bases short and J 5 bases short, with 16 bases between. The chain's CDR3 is CASSPGHPRDEQYF. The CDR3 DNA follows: TGTGCCAGCAGCCCGGGACACCCGAGGGACGAGCAGTACTTC.

This chain's CDR3 is CAWRHVGGNTEAFF. DNA for the CDR3: TGTGCCTGGAGACACGTAGGGGGGAACACTGAAGCTTTCTTT. The J gene is TRBJ1-1, the V gene TRBV30, with D perhaps TRBD1 (6 bases). The V gene lost 3 bases and the J gene lost 1 base, with 12 bases spanning the gap. Germline V gene sequence: CDR1 GTSNPN, CDR2 SVGIG (reference sequence). This CDR3 has 14 residues. Based on the CDR3 plus reference TRBV30 and TRBJ1-1, the full variable domain is SQTIHQWPATLVQPVGSPLSLECTVEGTSNPNLYWYRQAAGRGLQLLFYSVGIGQISSEVPQNLSASRPQDRQFILSSKKLLLSDSGFYLCAWRHVGGNTEAFFGQGTRLTVV.